These 21 T cell receptor beta chains were all obtained from the same sample, sequenced in a study of shared clonotypes between healthy human individuals. Positive CCR7 selection of CD45RO-negative cells yielded the naive CD8 cells, and terminally differentiated effector memory CD45RA+ cells were excluded. Profiled with immunoSEQ multiplex PCR; TCRdb holds only in-frame clones, not every one. The table includes about 2,100,000 clones, roughly 91% detected once. Source material: naive CD8+ T cells from PBMCs. These receptors originate from a man aged 18 to 35 in good health. Some clones in this sample may be carry-over from other donors' samples.

The CDR3 sequence: CATSSRRDTLEGYTF. The CDR3 DNA sequence: TGTGCCACCAGCAGCAGACGGGACACGCTAGAAGGCTACACCTTC. This sequence joins TRBV15 and TRBJ1-2; possibly TRBD1 for D (6 bases). Germline-derived CDR1 and CDR2 are LNHNV and YYDKDF (reference sequence). Trimming took 3 bases from V and 8 from J, leaving 19 bases between them. The CDR3 totals 15 residues.

This sequence joins TRBV7-8 and TRBJ2-7; 10 positions match TRBD2. This CDR3 contains 17 residues. The junction had 9 bases not matched to a gene; V was cut back by 1 base and J by 3 bases. CDR1 is SGHVS, CDR2 FQNEAQ, per germline. CDR3 sequence reads: CASSLGQLAGASYEQYF. CDR3 nucleotide sequence: TGTGCCAGCAGCTTAGGCCAGCTAGCGGGGGCGAGCTACGAGCAGTACTTC.

V gene TRBV6-6 combines with J gene TRBJ2-3; D gene uncertain. This CDR3 region has 13 residues. Trimming removed 6 bases from V and 0 bases from J, with 7 bases in between. The germline gives CDR1 MNHNY, CDR2 SVGAGI (reference sequence). CDR3 sequence: CASRPTSTDTQYF. CDR3 sequence (DNA): TGTGCCAGCAGACCGACTAGCACAGATACGCAGTATTTT.

V gene TRBV6-4 combines with J gene TRBJ2-2, with 7 positions matching TRBD1. Germline V CDR1 and CDR2: MRHNA, SNTAGT. There are 18 residues in the CDR3. V gave up 4 bases and J gave up 0 bases; unmatched junction bases: 11. CDR3 nucleotide sequence: TGTGCCAGCAGTGCGTACCAAGGGGGCCAACCGAACACCGGGGAGCTGTTTTTT. It codes for CASSAYQGGQPNTGELFF.

The chain employs TRBV5-1 and TRBJ1-1; D gene ambiguous. The germline gives CDR1 SGHRS, CDR2 YFSETQ. V dropped 4 bases and J dropped 6 bases, with 10 bases sitting between them. The CDR3 consists of 12 residues. Here the CDR3 DNA reads TGCGCCAGCAGCGTGGGCGGATCTGAAGCTTTCTTT. The encoded protein is CASSVGGSEAFF.

The chain combines TRBV28 with TRBJ1-3, with a possible D match to TRBD1 (6 bases). The germline V gene has CDR1 MDHEN and CDR2 SYDVKM. The CDR3 extends over 19 amino acids. V was pared by 4 bases and J by 1 base, with 23 bases between. The CDR3 protein is CASSSTWEPDSRSGNTIYF. CDR3 nucleotide sequence: TGTGCCAGCAGTTCCACTTGGGAACCGGACAGCAGATCTGGAAACACCATATATTTT. Based on the CDR3 plus reference TRBV28 and TRBJ1-3, the full variable domain is DVKVTQSSRYLVKRTGEKVFLECVQDMDHENMFWYRQDPGLGLRLIYFSYDVKMKEKGDIPEGYSVSREKKERFSLILESASTNQTSMYLCASSSTWEPDSRSGNTIYFGEGSWLTVV.

The chain recombines TRBV29-1 with TRBJ2-1, with 9 bases matching TRBD2. Germline V gene data show CDR1 as SQVTM and CDR2 as ANQGSEA. Germline trimming cut 5 bases from V and 15 bases from J; bases unmatched to any gene: 11. The CDR3 has 12 residues. The CDR3 region is CSVFGTGLAMFF. The CDR3 nucleotides read TGCAGCGTTTTCGGGACCGGACTAGCGATGTTCTTC.

This chain joins TRBV4-2 and TRBJ1-5; 10 nucleotides align to TRBD1. The junction had 15 bases not matched to a gene; V was cut back by 0 bases and J by 7 bases. This CDR3 has 19 residues. CDR1 LGHNA and CDR2 YNFKEQ come from the germline V gene. The CDR3 region is CASSQEGGTGVLGLQPQHF. CDR3 coding DNA: TGTGCCAGCAGCCAAGAGGGGGGGACAGGGGTTTTAGGTCTACAGCCCCAGCATTTT.

The sample holds one count of this clone. This CDR3 is CASSLGGTQETQYF. As DNA, the CDR3 is TGTGCCAGCAGTTTGGGGGGTACCCAAGAGACCCAGTACTTC. This sequence joins TRBV28 and TRBJ2-5; D possibly corresponds to TRBD2 (6 bases). Germline-derived CDR1 and CDR2 are MDHEN and SYDVKM. The CDR3 is 14 residues long. Between the trimmed V and J ends, which lost 3 bases and 1 base, there was a span of 9 bases.

This chain uses TRBV6-6 with TRBJ2-5; D is unclear. Looked up from germline, CDR1 is MNHNY and CDR2 is SVGAGI (reference sequence). Trimming shortened V by 2 bases and J by 2 bases, and 9 bases separated the two germline ends. The CDR3 runs to 14 residues. CDR3 coding DNA: TGTGCCAGCAGTTACCGACACCTACAAGAGACCCAGTACTTC. It specifies CASSYRHLQETQYF.

The count of this clone is one. The chain combines TRBV28 with TRBJ1-2; D is ambiguous. Trimming pared 4 bases from V and 0 bases from J, leaving 12 bases between. CDR3 size: 15 residues. Per germline, CDR1 MDHEN and CDR2 SYDVKM. The CDR3 bases are TGTGCCAGCAGTTCCCTCCAGGTGACTAACTATGGCTACACCTTC. The encoded protein is CASSSLQVTNYGYTF.

The CDR3 DNA is TGTGCCAGCAGCCAGGGTGGGTTTAAGGATACGCAGTATTTT. Translating it yields CASSQGGFKDTQYF. This chain links TRBV14 with TRBJ2-3; D remains unclear. CDR3 size: 14 residues. V was cut by 3 bases and J by 6 bases, with 13 bases left in between. Germline V gene data show CDR1 as SGHDN and CDR2 as FVKESK.

The rearrangement links TRBV11-2 to TRBJ2-7; perhaps D is TRBD1 or TRBD2 (6 bases each). The germline V gene has CDR1 SGHAT and CDR2 FQNNGV. This CDR3 spans 16 amino acids. Trimming removed 4 bases from V and 3 bases from J, with 19 bases in between. The DNA for the CDR3 is TGTGCCAGCAGCTCAAGAGGGGGGCGCGCCTTCTACGAGCAGTACTTC. Translation: CASSSRGGRAFYEQYF.

V and J are TRBV4-1 and TRBJ2-7; no clear D. This CDR3 has 16 amino acids. In germline, CDR1 is MGHRA, CDR2 YSYEKL. Trimming cost V 0 bases and J 0 bases, with 12 bases left between them. The CDR3 sequence: CASSQDDWASSYEQYF. The CDR3 DNA is TGCGCCAGCAGCCAAGACGATTGGGCTAGCTCCTACGAGCAGTACTTC.

The CDR3 reads CASSYRPFVIADNEQFF. DNA of the CDR3: TGTGCCAGCAGCTACCGTCCTTTCGTGATCGCAGACAATGAGCAGTTCTTC. This chain uses TRBV7-9 with TRBJ2-1; D unresolved. The CDR3 contains 17 residues. Germline V gene data show CDR1 as SEHNR and CDR2 as FQNEAQ (reference sequence). Trimming shortened V by 4 bases and J by 5 bases, and 21 bases separated the two germline ends.

This sequence joins TRBV5-1 and TRBJ2-7; D is possibly TRBD2 (6 bases). The CDR3 runs 14 residues. The ends were cut back, 7 bases at V and 6 bases at J, with 20 bases in the middle. Germline V gives CDR1 SGHRS, CDR2 YFSETQ. The CDR3 nucleotides are TGCGCCAGCCGGAACTCCCCGGGGGAAGGCGAGCAGTACTTC. Translation gives CASRNSPGEGEQYF.

For this clone: The same CDR3 can be traced to other DNA sequences in this sample. The V and J genes are TRBV27 and TRBJ2-7; 8 bases fit TRBD1. Germline loops: CDR1 MNHEY, CDR2 SMNVEV (reference sequence). The CDR3 is 14 amino acids. Unmatched junction bases numbered 5, after V lost 2 bases and J lost 5 bases. CDR3 in amino acids: CASSLRTGGNEQYF. CDR3 DNA: TGTGCCAGCAGTTTACGCACAGGGGGAAACGAGCAGTACTTC.

This chain joins TRBV15 and TRBJ2-1; 9 bases match TRBD2. Germline V lookup: CDR1 LNHNV, CDR2 YYDKDF (reference sequence). This CDR3 region has 15 residues. The junction had 3 bases not matched to a gene; V was cut back by 5 bases and J by 1 base. The DNA for the CDR3 is TGTGCCACCAGCTCCAGCGGGGGGTCCTACAATGAGCAGTTCTTC. Translated: CATSSSGGSYNEQFF. The full variable domain, rest sourced from reference TRBV15 and TRBJ2-1, is DAMVIQNPRYQVTQFGKPVTLSCSQTLNHNVMYWYQQKSSQAPKLLFHYYDKDFNNEADTPDNFQSRRPNTSFCFLDIRSPGLGDTAMYLCATSSSGGSYNEQFFGPGTRLTVL.

This chain connects TRBV19 to TRBJ2-5; the match to TRBD2 covers 14 bases. CDR1 LNHDA and CDR2 SQIVND come from the germline V gene (reference sequence). This CDR3 comprises 16 residues. Trimming cost V 8 bases and J 2 bases; bases outside gene matches: 7. The CDR3 nucleotides read TGTGCCAGTGCACCGGGACTAGCGGGAGTACAAGAGACCCAGTACTTC. It is translated as CASAPGLAGVQETQYF.

The chain joins TRBV27 to TRBJ2-2; D is ambiguous. CDR1 MNHEY and CDR2 SMNVEV come from the germline V gene (reference sequence). This CDR3 has 14 amino acids. Between the trimmed V and J ends, which lost 3 bases and 5 bases, there was a span of 10 bases. CDR3 in DNA: TGTGCCAGCAGTTTTGGACGAAAAACCGGGGAGCTGTTTTTT. As protein: CASSFGRKTGELFF.

The chain recombines TRBV29-1 with TRBJ2-3; weak D call: TRBD2 (6 bases). V lost 1 base and J lost 3, with 17 bases in between. The CDR3 sequence is 16 residues long. Germline V gives CDR1 SQVTM, CDR2 ANQGSEA. DNA of the CDR3: TGCAGCGTTGAAGGGGAGACTAGTTGGGGAACAGATACGCAGTATTTT. It is translated as CSVEGETSWGTDTQYF.